The next 25 T cell receptor beta chains were all read from a single sample in a study of T-cell memory formation after mild COVID-19. One entry per CDR3 protein results from TCRdb running MiXCR on the 5' RACE reads. The sample has about 620,000 distinct CDR3 sequences, about a sixth seen once. Sequenced material: PBMCs or a T cell subset sorted from them (not recorded which). The receptor source for this set is an adult woman who had mild COVID-19 (a few samples of this study predate the infection). Cell type and time point are not known.

The chain employs TRBV6-5 and TRBJ2-1, with 7 positions matching TRBD2. Unmatched junction bases numbered 7, after V lost 5 bases and J lost 3 bases. The CDR3 spans 15 residues. Germline CDR1 is MNHEY and CDR2 is SVGAGI. The CDR3 DNA reads TGTGCCAGCAGTCAACTCGGACTAGACTACAATGAGCAGTTCTTC. As protein: CASSQLGLDYNEQFF.

There are a few counts of this clonotype. The rearrangement uses TRBV7-2 and TRBJ1-5; TRBD1 agrees at 11 bases. Trimming took 5 bases from V and 7 from J; bases not matched to a gene: 7. CDR1 is SGHTA and CDR2 is FQGNSA in the germline V gene. This CDR3 spans 15 amino acids. The DNA of the CDR3 is TGTGCCAGCAGCGCCCACGGGACAGGGGGACAGCCCCAGCATTTT. It specifies CASSAHGTGGQPQHF.

V gene TRBV7-9 combines with J gene TRBJ2-2, with TRBD2 matching 9 bases. V shed 8 bases, J shed 2 bases, and the junction held 6 bases outside the gene matches. The CDR3 loop spans 15 amino acids. The germline V gene encodes CDR1 SEHNR and CDR2 FQNEAQ (reference sequence). The CDR3 nucleotides read TGTGCCAGCCGGCGGCTAGCGGGAAACACCGGGGAGCTGTTTTTT. Protein: CASRRLAGNTGELFF.

This clonotype was counted only a few times. This chain joins TRBV7-2 and TRBJ2-2; D call uncertain. Trimming left V 3 bases short and J 10 bases short, with 15 bases between. The germline V gene has CDR1 SGHTA and CDR2 FQGNSA. The CDR3 runs to 14 residues. The CDR3 region is CASSFSLGVEELFF. For the CDR3, the DNA is TGTGCCAGCAGCTTTAGTCTTGGGGTGGAGGAGCTGTTTTTT. Complete variable domain (other parts from reference TRBV7-2 and TRBJ2-2): GAGVSQSPSNKVTEKGKDVELRCDPISGHTALYWYRQSLGQGLEFLIYFQGNSAPDKSGLPSDRFSAERTGGSVSTLTIQRTQQEDSAVYLCASSFSLGVEELFFGEGSRLTVL.

This clonotype was counted once. CDR3 amino acids: CSARDQGAYEQYF. The CDR3 nucleotides read TGCAGTGCTAGGGACCAGGGTGCCTACGAGCAGTACTTC. V and J are TRBV20-1 and TRBJ2-7; possibly TRBD1 for D (5 bases). CDR3 size: 13 residues. Germline lookup yields CDR1 DFQATT and CDR2 SNEGSKA (reference sequence). Trimming cost V 3 bases and J 2 bases, with 11 bases left between them.

The J gene is TRBJ1-2, the V gene TRBV6-6; 8 bases align to TRBD1. The CDR3 covers 19 residues. Germline CDR1 reads MNHNY; CDR2 reads SVGAGI (reference sequence). J was trimmed by 3 bases and V by 5 bases; bases with no gene match: 20. In DNA form, the CDR3 reads TGTGCCAGCAGTCAACGTTTGTGGACAGGGTTAGTGGCGGACTATGGCTACACCTTC. It specifies CASSQRLWTGLVADYGYTF.

This clonotype was observed a handful of times. V gene TRBV6-5 combines with J gene TRBJ1-5; TRBD1 might be the D (5 bases). The CDR3 contains 16 residues. CDR1 is MNHEY and CDR2 is SVGAGI in the germline V gene. V was clipped by 7 bases and J by 0 bases, with 16 bases between them. CDR3 protein: CASKPSTGISNQPQHF. The CDR3 nucleotides read TGTGCCAGCAAACCGTCTACAGGTATTAGCAATCAGCCCCAGCATTTT.

This clonotype showed up just a few times. The rearrangement uses TRBV7-9 and TRBJ1-4, with a possible D match to TRBD1 (5 bases). V was trimmed by 5 bases and J by 3 bases, leaving 10 bases between them. The CDR3 is made up of 14 amino acids. CDR1 SEHNR and CDR2 FQNEAQ come from the germline V gene (reference sequence). The CDR3 loop is CASSPPGPNEKLFF. In DNA form, the CDR3 reads TGTGCCAGCAGCCCCCCGGGGCCTAATGAAAAACTGTTTTTT.

This clonotype has only a few counts. The chain recombines TRBV12-3 or TRBV12-4 with TRBJ2-4; D is uncertain. The CDR3 length is 15 residues. V was pared by 5 bases and J by 0 bases, with 11 bases between. In nucleotides, the CDR3 is TGTGCCAGCAGTCCACGTAGGGCAGCCAAAAACATTCAGTACTTC. Protein sequence: CASSPRRAAKNIQYF.

The chain recombines TRBV11-2 with TRBJ2-3; D perhaps matches TRBD1 (6 bases). V was shortened by 5 bases and J by 0 bases, with 15 bases between the two germline ends. Per the germline V gene, CDR1 is SGHAT and CDR2 is FQNNGV. This CDR3 region has 16 residues. CDR3 DNA sequence: TGTGCCAGCAGCCACGATTTCCAGGGGAGCACAGATACGCAGTATTTT. Its translation: CASSHDFQGSTDTQYF.

With respect to this clonotype: The conserved phenylalanine or tryptophan is not found at the CDR3 terminus, so this likely reflects a read error. The rearrangement uses TRBV7-2 and TRBJ2-7; 14 nucleotides agree with TRBD2. CDR1 SGHTA and CDR2 FQGNSA come from the germline V gene. The CDR3 has 18 residues. V shed 5 bases, J shed 7 bases, and the junction held 16 bases outside the gene matches. The CDR3 coding sequence is TGTGCCAGCAGCCGATACTCCCAGACTAGCGGGAGGGTGCGGGAGCAGTACCTC. Amino acids: CASSRYSQTSGRVREQYL.

In this sample, this clonotype turned up a few times. The chain recombines TRBV12-3 or TRBV12-4 with TRBJ1-1, with D perhaps matching TRBD1 (5 bases). The V end was cut by 0 bases, the J end by 4 bases, with 12 bases between. This CDR3 comprises 15 residues. The CDR3 reads CASSLARGIGTEAFF. The CDR3 DNA follows: TGTGCCAGCAGTTTAGCGCGGGGGATTGGCACTGAAGCTTTCTTT.

This clonotype came up a few times. This chain connects TRBV20-1 to TRBJ2-3, with a tentative D call TRBD2 (5 bases). The CDR3 extends over 16 amino acids. Germline-derived CDR1 and CDR2 are DFQATT and SNEGSKA (reference sequence). With 4 bases removed from V and 1 base from J, the gap between germline ends came to 18 bases. CDR3 DNA: TGCAGTGCTACTAGACTTAGCGAAGTGGGCACAGATACGCAGTATTTT. Its protein product is CSATRLSEVGTDTQYF.

This chain joins TRBV27 and TRBJ2-3; TRBD2 aligns across 8 bases. This CDR3 is built from 17 residues. Germline values: CDR1 MNHEY, CDR2 SMNVEV (reference sequence). V lost 7 bases, J lost 4 bases, and 16 bases stayed unmatched. In nucleotides, the CDR3 is TGTGCCAGCACACCCTTAGTCGGGGGGGCTAACTCAGATACGCAGTATTTT. Translated, it gives CASTPLVGGANSDTQYF.

The chain carries TRBV7-2 and TRBJ1-2; no clear D gene. The CDR3 has 16 amino acids. The germline V and J ends were trimmed by 5 bases and 2 bases, with 18 bases remaining between them. Germline V lookup: CDR1 SGHTA, CDR2 FQGNSA. In DNA, the CDR3 is TGTGCCAGCAGCCCCTCCCCCGGGCAGGCGAACTATGGCTACACCTTC. Translated, it gives CASSPSPGQANYGYTF.

V is TRBV7-6 and J is TRBJ2-1; 14 nucleotides agree with TRBD2. Germline V gene sequence: CDR1 SGHVS, CDR2 FNYEAQ. The CDR3 is 16 amino acids. The J segment lost 9 bases and the V segment lost 1 base, leaving 5 bases of the junction unmatched. CDR3 sequence (DNA): TGTGCCAGCAGCTTAGTAGTGACTAGCGGGAGGGGTGAGCAGTTCTTC. This encodes CASSLVVTSGRGEQFF.

This clonotype showed up many times. The chain uses TRBV12-3 or TRBV12-4 and TRBJ2-7, with D unclear. CDR3 size: 14 residues. V was trimmed by 6 bases and J by 1 base, leaving 13 bases between them. CDR3 loop: CASSRSTVSYEQYF. The CDR3 bases are TGTGCCAGCAGCCGCTCGACGGTTTCCTACGAGCAGTACTTC.

J is TRBJ2-6 and V is TRBV14, with 7 bases fitting TRBD1. Germline values: CDR1 SGHDN, CDR2 FVKESK. Germline trimming cut 4 bases from V and 12 bases from J; bases unmatched to any gene: 9. This CDR3 is 14 amino acids long. The CDR3: CASSRQTGNTVLTF. The CDR3 nucleotides are TGTGCCAGCAGCCGACAGACAGGGAACACCGTCCTGACTTTC.

The chain employs TRBV21-1 and TRBJ1-5. TRBV21-1 corresponds to a pseudogene. This CDR3 is 18 amino acids long. CDR3 residues: CASSPGTAQGIGHQPQHF. CDR3 in DNA: TGTGCCAGCAGTCCCGGGACTGCACAAGGGATTGGACATCAGCCCCAGCATTTT.

The chain combines TRBV28 with TRBJ1-2; D is unresolved. The V gene's germline CDR1 is MDHEN and CDR2 SYDVKM. Trimming removed 5 bases from V and 4 bases from J, with 11 bases in between. This CDR3 spans 13 amino acids. The CDR3 coding sequence is TGTGCCAGCAGTCCCGGGGAGGTCTATGGCTACACCTTC. This encodes CASSPGEVYGYTF.

Ten or more counts support this clonotype. The chain combines TRBV4-3 with TRBJ2-7, with 7 bases fitting TRBD1. The germline V gene encodes CDR1 LGHNA and CDR2 YSLEER. The CDR3 sequence is 13 residues long. V lost 4 bases and J lost 6; bases outside the gene matches: 6. The CDR3 sequence is CASSRDRVSEQYF. DNA for the CDR3: TGCGCCAGCAGCCGCGACAGGGTCAGCGAGCAGTACTTC.

At least ten counts were recorded for this clonotype. This chain connects TRBV7-3 to TRBJ1-1, with a tentative D call TRBD1 (5 bases). V lost 5 bases, J lost 0 bases, and 7 bases lay in between. Germline CDR1 is SGHTA and CDR2 is FQGTGA. The CDR3 is made up of 13 amino acids. CDR3 in amino acids: CASSRGLNTEAFF. The CDR3 nucleotides read TGTGCCAGCAGCAGGGGATTGAACACTGAAGCTTTCTTT.

The chain couples TRBV7-2 to TRBJ1-4; no reliable D call. Germline V CDR1 and CDR2: SGHTA, FQGNSA. V lost 6 bases, J lost 8 bases, and 13 bases lay in between. This CDR3 has 13 amino acids. The CDR3 sequence: CASRPRQAEKLFF. DNA for the CDR3: TGTGCCAGCAGGCCGCGGCAGGCCGAAAAACTGTTTTTT.

V gene TRBV7-9 combines with J gene TRBJ2-1; no clear D. The CDR3 extends over 13 amino acids. Trimming took off 5 bases at V and 5 bases at J, with 10 bases between the two ends. Germline V gene lookup returns CDR1 SEHNR and CDR2 FQNEAQ (reference sequence). CDR3 nucleotides: TGTGCCAGCAGCCGAAGGGCCAACAATGAGCAGTTCTTC. Protein: CASSRRANNEQFF.

V is TRBV25-1 and J is TRBJ2-1; D possibly corresponds to TRBD1 (6 bases). Germline-derived CDR1 and CDR2 are MGHDK and SYGVNS. Deletions cut 3 bases from V and 1 base from J, with 19 bases between. The CDR3 is 18 amino acids. Written as DNA, the CDR3 is TGTGCCAGCAGTGAGGACAGACCCCCCCGGTGGTCCTACAATGAGCAGTTCTTC. It specifies CASSEDRPPRWSYNEQFF.